The rows below give T cell receptor beta chains drawn from one sample of a study of tumor and adjacent non-tumor tissue in lung cancer. TCRdb reprocessed the multiplex PCR reads with MiXCR, giving one entry per CDR3 protein. The sample shows 90,000 to 100,000 distinct CDR3 sequences, 75% to 90% of them seen only once. The sequenced sample consisted of distant non-tumor lung tissue. The receptors here all came from a man in his 60s with small cell lung cancer. CDR3s include the opening cysteine and the closing phenylalanine or tryptophan. A D gene is named only where the DNA matches it firmly. Rows give clone size only sometimes, using once, few, many, or a class for an expanded clone.

J	size	D	V	DNA	CDR3
TRBJ2-5	-	TRBD1	TRBV11-2	TGTGCCAGCATCTTAGCTCGACAGGGGGCGGGACCCCAGTACTTC	CASILARQGAGPQYF
TRBJ2-1	-	TRBD1	TRBV12-3/TRBV12-4	TGTGCCAGCTGTTTGAACAGGGGATCAAATGAGCTGTTCTTC	CASCLNRGSNELFF
TRBJ2-7	-	TRBD1	TRBV5-1	TGCGCCAGCAGCTGGAATCCGGTGACAGGGGTCTCCTCCTACGAGCAGTACTTC	CASSWNPVTGVSSYEQYF
TRBJ2-1	-	-	TRBV20-1	TGCAGTGCTAGAAACCCCGAGGAGACTGAGCAGTTCTTC	CSARNPEETEQFF
TRBJ2-7	-	-	TRBV29-1	TGCAGCGGACTAGAGAGCGAGCAGTATTTC	CSGLESEQYF
TRBJ2-3	-	-	TRBV29-1	TGCAGCGTTCAGAGGCAGAGCACAGATACGGAGTATTTT	CSVQRQSTDTEYF
TRBJ1-2	-	-	TRBV12-3/TRBV12-4	TGTGCCAGCTGTTTGGTGGCAGGGGTTGGCTACATCTTC	CASCLVAGVGYIF
TRBJ2-6	-	-	TRBV4-1	TGCGCCAGCAGCTTCAGAGGGGACGGCTTAGGCTCTGGGGCCAACGTCCTGACTTTC	CASSFRGDGLGSGANVLTF
TRBJ2-2	-	TRBD2	TRBV4-2	TGTGTCAGCAAACTAGCGGGTCATGATGGCGGGGAGCTGTTTTTT	CVSKLAGHDGGELFF
TRBJ2-2	-	TRBD1	TRBV11-2	TGTACCAGCTGCGACTCGGGACAGGGAAACGCCGGGGAGCTGTTTTTT	CTSCDSGQGNAGELFF
TRBJ1-5	-	TRBD1	TRBV6-2/TRBV6-3	TGTGGCACTGCTGCGGGACAGGGTAATCAGTCCCAACATTTT	CGTAAGQGNQSQHF
TRBJ2-1	once	TRBD1	TRBV12-3/TRBV12-4	TGTGCCAGCACCATCCGGGACAGGGTCGGCAACGAGCAGCTCTTC	CASTIRDRVGNEQLF
TRBJ2-1	-	TRBD2	TRBV30	TGTGTCTGGAGTTTAGGACTAGCCAATGAGCAGTTCTTC	CVWSLGLANEQFF
TRBJ1-1	-	-	TRBV11-3	TGTCCCAGCAGCTTAGTGAGGAACACTGAAGCCTTCTTT	CPSSLVRNTEAFF
TRBJ1-2	-	-	TRBV19	TGTGCCAGTCGACAGCCGACTCACGATGGCTACACCTTC	CASRQPTHDGYTF
TRBJ1-1	-	-	TRBV11-2	TGTGCCAACACCTTAGAACGTCGGCTCGAAGCTTTCTTT	CANTLERRLEAFF
TRBJ1-5	-	-	TRBV18	TGTGCCAGCTCAGCGACAGGTAGCAATCAGCCCCAGCATTTT	CASSATGSNQPQHF
TRBJ1-1	-	-	TRBV11-2	TGTGCCAGCAGCTTATTATCCCGGGGGGACACTGAAGCTTTCTTT	CASSLLSRGDTEAFF
TRBJ1-1	-	-	TRBV11-2	TGTGCCAGCAGCCCTTGGGGGGCGAGGAGCACTGAACCTTTCTTT	CASSPWGARSTEPFF
TRBJ2-1	-	-	TRBV5-4	TGTATCAGCAGCCTCGGACCCGGCTCCTACAATGAGCAGTTCTTC	CISSLGPGSYNEQFF
TRBJ2-6	-	-	TRBV6-1	TGTGCCAGCAGTGCTTGGGTGGGGGTTGGGGCCAACGTCCTGACTTTC	CASSAWVGVGANVLTF
TRBJ1-2	-	-	TRBV13	TGTGCCAGCAGCTTAAGTCCCATTTCGCGCGGCTACATCTTC	CASSLSPISRGYIF